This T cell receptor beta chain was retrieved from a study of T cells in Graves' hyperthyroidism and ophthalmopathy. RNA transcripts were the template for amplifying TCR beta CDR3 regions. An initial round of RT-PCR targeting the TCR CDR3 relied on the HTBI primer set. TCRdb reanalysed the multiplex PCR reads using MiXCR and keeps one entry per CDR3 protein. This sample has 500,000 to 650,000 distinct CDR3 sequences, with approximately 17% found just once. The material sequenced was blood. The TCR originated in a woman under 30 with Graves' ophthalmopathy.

The DNA of the CDR3 is TGCGCCAGCAGACAACAATTTAATGAGGGGGAGACCCAGTACTTC. Protein product: CASRQQFNEGETQYF. This chain connects TRBV4-1 to TRBJ2-5; D may correspond to TRBD1 or TRBD2 (5 bases each). The CDR3 sequence is 15 residues long. The V end lost 6 bases, the J end lost 5 bases, and 19 bases lay between the germline ends. The germline V gene has CDR1 MGHRA and CDR2 YSYEKL.